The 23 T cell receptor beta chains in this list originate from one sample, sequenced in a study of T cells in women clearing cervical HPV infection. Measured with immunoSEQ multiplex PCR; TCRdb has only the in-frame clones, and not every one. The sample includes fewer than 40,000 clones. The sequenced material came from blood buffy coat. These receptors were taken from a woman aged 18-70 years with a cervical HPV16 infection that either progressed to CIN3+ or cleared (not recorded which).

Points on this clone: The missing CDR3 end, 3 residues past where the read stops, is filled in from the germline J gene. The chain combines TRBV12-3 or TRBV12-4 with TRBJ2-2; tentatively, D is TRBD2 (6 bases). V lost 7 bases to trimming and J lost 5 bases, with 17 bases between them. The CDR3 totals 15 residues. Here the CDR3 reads CASNEGLLRTGELFF. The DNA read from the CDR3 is TGTGCCAGCAACGAAGGACTACTCAGAACCGGGGAG.

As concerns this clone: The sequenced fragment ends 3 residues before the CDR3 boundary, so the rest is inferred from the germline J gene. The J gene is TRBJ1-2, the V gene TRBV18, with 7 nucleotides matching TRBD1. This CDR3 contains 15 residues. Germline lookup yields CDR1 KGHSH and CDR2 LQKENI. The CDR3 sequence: CASSPRITGDGGYTF. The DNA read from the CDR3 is TGTGCCAGCTCACCACGAATCACAGGGGACGGAGGC.

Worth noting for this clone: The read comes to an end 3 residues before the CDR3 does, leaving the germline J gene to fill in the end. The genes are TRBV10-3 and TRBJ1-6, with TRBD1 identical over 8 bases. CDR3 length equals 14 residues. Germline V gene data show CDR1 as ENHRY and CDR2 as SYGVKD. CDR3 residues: CAISESSTGGTLHF. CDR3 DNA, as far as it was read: TGTGCCATCAGTGAGTCGTCAACAGGGGGGACC.

The chain's CDR3 is CSARDPRQGGVGETQYF. CDR3 DNA (partial): TGCAGTGCTAGAGATCCCCGACAGGGCGGAGTTGGGGAGACG. The chain uses TRBV20-1 and TRBJ2-3; 7 nucleotides align to TRBD1. The read stops 3 residues short of the end of the CDR3; the missing end is completed from the germline J gene. Germline assignment: CDR1 DFQATT and CDR2 SNEGSKA (reference sequence). The CDR3 sequence is 17 residues long.

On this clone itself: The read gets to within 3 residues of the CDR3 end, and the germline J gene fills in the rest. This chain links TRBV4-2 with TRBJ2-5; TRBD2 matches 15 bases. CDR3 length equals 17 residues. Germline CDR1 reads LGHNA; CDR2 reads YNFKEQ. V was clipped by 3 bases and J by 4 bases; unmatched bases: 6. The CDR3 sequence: CASSHGLAGGPGETQYF. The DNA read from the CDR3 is TGTGCCAGCAGCCACGGACTAGCGGGGGGGCCGGGAGAGACC.

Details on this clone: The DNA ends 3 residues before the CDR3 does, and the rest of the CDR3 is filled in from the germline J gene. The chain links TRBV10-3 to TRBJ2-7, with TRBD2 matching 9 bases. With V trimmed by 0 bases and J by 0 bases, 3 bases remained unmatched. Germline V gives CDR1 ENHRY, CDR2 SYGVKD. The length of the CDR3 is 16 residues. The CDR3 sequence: CAISESPSGISYEQYF. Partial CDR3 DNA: TGTGCCATCAGTGAGTCCCCTAGCGGGATCTCCTACGAG.

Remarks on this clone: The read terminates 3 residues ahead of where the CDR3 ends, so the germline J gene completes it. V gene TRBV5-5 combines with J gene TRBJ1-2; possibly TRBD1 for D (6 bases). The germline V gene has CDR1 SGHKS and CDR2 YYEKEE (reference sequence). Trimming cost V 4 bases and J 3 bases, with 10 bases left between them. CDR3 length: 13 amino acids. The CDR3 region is CASSKDRHYGYTF. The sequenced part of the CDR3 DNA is TGTGCCAGCAGCAAGGACAGACACTATGGC.

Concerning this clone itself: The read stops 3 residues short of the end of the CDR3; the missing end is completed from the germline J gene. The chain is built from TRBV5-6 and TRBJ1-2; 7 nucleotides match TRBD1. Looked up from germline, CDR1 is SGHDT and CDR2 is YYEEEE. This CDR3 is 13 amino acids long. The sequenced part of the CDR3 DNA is TGTGCCAGCAGCTACAGGACAGGTATCGGC. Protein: CASSYRTGIG. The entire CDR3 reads CASSYRTGIGYTF.

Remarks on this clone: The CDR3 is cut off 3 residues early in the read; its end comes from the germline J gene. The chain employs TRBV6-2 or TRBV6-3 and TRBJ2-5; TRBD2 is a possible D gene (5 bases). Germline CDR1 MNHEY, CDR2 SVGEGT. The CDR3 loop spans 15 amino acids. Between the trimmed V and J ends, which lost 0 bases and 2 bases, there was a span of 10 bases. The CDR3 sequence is CASSYSIGDQETQYF. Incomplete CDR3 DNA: TGTGCCAGCAGTTACTCGATCGGGGATCAAGAGACC.

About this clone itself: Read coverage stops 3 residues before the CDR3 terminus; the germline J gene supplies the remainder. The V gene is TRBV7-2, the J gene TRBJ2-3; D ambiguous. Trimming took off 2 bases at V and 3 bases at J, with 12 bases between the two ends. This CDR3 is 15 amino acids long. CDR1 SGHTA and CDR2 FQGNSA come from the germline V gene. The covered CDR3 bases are TGTGCCAGCAGCTTAAGCGAGAGAAAGACAGATACG. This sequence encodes CASSLSERKTDT. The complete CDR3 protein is CASSLSERKTDTQYF.

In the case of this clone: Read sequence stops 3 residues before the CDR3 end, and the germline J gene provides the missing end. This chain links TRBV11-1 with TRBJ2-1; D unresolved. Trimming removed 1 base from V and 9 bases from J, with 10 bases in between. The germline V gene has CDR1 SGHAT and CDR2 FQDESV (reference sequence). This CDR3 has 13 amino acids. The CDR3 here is CASSLEWALEQFF. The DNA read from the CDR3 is TGTGCCAGCAGCTTAGAATGGGCACTTGAG. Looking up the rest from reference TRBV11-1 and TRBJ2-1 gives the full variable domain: EAEVAQSPRYKITEKSQAVAFWCDPISGHATLYWYRQILGQGPELLVQFQDESVVDDSQLPKDRFSAERLKGVDSTLKIQPAELGDSAMYLCASSLEWALEQFFGPGTRLTVL.

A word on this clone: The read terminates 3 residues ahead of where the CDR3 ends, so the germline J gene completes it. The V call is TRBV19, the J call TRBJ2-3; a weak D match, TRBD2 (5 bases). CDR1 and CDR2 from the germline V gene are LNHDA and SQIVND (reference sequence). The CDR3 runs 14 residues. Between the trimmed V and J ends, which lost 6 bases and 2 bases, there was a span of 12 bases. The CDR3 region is CASSGVGTTDTQYF. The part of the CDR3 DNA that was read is TGTGCCAGTAGCGGGGTTGGCACCACAGATACG.

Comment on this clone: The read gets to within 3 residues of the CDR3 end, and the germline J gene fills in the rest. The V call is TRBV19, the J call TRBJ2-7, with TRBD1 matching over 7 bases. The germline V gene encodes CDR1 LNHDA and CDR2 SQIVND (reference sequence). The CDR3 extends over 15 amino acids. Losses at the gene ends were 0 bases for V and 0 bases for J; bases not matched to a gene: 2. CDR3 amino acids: CASSIDGTVSYEQYF. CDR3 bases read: TGTGCCAGTAGTATAGATGGGACAGTCTCCTACGAG.

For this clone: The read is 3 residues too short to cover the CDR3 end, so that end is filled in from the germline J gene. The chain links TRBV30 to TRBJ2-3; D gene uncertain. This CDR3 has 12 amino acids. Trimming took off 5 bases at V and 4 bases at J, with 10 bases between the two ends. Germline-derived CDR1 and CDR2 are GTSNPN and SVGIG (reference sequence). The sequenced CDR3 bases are TGTGCCTGGGCCGGTAACTCAGATACG. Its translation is CAWAGNSDT. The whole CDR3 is CAWAGNSDTQYF.

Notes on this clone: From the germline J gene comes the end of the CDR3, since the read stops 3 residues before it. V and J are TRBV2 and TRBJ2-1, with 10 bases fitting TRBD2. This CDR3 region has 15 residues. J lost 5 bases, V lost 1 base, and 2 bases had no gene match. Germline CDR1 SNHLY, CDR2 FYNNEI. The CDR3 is CASSEGTSGNNEQFF. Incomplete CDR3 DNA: TGTGCCAGCAGTGAAGGGACTAGCGGAAACAATGAG.

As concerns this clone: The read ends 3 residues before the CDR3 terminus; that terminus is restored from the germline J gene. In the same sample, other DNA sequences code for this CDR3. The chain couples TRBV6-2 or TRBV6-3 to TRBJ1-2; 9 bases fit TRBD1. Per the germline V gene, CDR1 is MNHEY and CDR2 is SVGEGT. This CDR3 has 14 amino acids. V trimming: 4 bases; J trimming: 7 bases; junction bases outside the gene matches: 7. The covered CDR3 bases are TGTGCCAGCAGTTCTAACAGGGGGCCCTCTGGC. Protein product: CASSSNRGPSG. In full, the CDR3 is CASSSNRGPSGYTF.

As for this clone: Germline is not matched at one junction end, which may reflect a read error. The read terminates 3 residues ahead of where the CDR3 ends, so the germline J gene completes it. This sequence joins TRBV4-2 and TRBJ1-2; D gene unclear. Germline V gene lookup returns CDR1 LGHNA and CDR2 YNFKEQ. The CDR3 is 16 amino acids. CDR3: CASSQDWADQNYGYTF. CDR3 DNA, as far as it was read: TGCGCCAGCAGCCAAGATTGGGCTGACCAGAACTATGGC.

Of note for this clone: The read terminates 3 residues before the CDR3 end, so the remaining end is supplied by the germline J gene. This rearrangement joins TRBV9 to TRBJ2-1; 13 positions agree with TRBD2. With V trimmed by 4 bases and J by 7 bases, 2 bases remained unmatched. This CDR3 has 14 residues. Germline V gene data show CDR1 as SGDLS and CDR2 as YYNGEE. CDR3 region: CASSTGLAGNEQFF. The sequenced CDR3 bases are TGTGCCAGCAGCACGGGACTAGCGGGGAATGAG.

Incomplete CDR3 DNA: TGTGCCAGCAGTGAACAGGGTCACTATGGC. It codes for CASSEQGHYG. The CDR3, in full, reads CASSEQGHYGYTF. The J gene is TRBJ1-2, the V gene TRBV6-1, with D perhaps matching TRBD1 (5 bases). The CDR3 end is not reached by the read, which stops 3 residues before it; the germline J gene fills it in. Trimming shortened V by 2 bases and J by 3 bases, and 7 bases separated the two germline ends. The germline V gene encodes CDR1 MNHNS and CDR2 SASEGT. CDR3 length: 13 amino acids.

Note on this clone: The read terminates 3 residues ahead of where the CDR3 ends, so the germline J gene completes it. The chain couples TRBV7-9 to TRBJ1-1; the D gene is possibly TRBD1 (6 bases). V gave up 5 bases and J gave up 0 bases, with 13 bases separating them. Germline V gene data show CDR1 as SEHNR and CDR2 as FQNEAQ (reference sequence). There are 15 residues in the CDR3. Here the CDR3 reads CASSRGPGVNTEAFF. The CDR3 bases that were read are TGTGCCAGCAGCCGGGGACCAGGGGTGAACACTGAA.

CDR3 bases read: TGTGCCAGTAGTATTACCGGGATAGGGGGTGAG. Amino acid sequence: CASSITGIGGE. The whole CDR3 region reads CASSITGIGGEQFF. The chain recombines TRBV19 with TRBJ2-1; tentatively, D is TRBD1 (6 bases). The read halts 3 residues ahead of the CDR3 end, with the missing end drawn from the germline J gene. The CDR3 is made up of 14 amino acids. V lost 3 bases, J lost 9 bases, and 15 bases lay in between. Per germline, CDR1 LNHDA and CDR2 SQIVND (reference sequence).

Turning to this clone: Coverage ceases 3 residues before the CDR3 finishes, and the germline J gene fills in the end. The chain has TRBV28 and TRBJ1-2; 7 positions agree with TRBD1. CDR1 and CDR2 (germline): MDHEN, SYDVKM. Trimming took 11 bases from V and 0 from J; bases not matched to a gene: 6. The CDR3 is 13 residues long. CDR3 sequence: CASWDSSNYGYTF. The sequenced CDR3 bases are TGTGCCTCTTGGGACAGCTCTAACTATGGC.

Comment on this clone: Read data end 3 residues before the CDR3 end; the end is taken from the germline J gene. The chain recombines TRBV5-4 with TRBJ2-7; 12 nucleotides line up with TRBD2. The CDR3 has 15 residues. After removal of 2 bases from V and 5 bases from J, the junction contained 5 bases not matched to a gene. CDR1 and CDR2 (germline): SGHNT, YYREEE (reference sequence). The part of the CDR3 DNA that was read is TGTGCCAGCAGCTTAAGACTAGCGGGAGCTGACGAG. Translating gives CASSLRLAGADE. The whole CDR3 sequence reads CASSLRLAGADEQYF.